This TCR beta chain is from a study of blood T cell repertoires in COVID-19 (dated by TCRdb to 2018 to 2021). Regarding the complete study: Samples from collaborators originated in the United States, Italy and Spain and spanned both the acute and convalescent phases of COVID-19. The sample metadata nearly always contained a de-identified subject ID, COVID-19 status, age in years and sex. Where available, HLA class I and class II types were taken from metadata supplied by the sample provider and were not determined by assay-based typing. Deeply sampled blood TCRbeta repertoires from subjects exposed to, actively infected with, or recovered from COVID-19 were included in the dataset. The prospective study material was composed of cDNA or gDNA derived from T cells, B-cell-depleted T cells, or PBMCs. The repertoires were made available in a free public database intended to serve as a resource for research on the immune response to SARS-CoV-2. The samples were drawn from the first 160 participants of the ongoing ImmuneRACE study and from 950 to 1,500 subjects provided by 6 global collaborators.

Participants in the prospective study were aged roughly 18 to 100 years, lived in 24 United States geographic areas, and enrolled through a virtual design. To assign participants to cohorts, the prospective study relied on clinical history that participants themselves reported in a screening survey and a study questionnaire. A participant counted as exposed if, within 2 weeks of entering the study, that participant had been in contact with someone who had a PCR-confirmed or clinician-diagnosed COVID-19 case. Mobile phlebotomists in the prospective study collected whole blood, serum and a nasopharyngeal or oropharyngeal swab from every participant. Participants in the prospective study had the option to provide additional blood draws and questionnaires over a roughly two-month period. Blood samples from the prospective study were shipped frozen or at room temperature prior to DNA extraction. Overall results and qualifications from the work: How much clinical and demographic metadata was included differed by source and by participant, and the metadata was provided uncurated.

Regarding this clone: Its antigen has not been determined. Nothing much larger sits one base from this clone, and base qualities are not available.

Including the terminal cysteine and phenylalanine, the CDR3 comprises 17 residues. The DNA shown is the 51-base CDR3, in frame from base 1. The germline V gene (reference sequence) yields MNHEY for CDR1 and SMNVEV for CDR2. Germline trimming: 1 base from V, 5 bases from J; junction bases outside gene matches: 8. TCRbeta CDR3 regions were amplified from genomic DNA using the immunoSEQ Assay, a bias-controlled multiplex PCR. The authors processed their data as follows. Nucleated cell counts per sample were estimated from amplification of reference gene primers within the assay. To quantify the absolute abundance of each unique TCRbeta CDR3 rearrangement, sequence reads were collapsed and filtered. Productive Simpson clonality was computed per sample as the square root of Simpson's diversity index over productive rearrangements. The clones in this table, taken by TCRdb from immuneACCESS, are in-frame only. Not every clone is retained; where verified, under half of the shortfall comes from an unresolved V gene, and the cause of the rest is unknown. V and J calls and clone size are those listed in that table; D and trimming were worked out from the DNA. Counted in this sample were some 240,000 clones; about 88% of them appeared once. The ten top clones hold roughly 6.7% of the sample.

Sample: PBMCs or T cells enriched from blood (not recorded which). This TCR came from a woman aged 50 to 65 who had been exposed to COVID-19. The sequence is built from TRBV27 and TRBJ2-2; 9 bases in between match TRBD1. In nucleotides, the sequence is TGTGCCAGCAGTTTATGGTTCGGGACAGGGAAGACCGGGGAGCTGTTTTTT. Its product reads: CASSLWFGTGKTGELFF.